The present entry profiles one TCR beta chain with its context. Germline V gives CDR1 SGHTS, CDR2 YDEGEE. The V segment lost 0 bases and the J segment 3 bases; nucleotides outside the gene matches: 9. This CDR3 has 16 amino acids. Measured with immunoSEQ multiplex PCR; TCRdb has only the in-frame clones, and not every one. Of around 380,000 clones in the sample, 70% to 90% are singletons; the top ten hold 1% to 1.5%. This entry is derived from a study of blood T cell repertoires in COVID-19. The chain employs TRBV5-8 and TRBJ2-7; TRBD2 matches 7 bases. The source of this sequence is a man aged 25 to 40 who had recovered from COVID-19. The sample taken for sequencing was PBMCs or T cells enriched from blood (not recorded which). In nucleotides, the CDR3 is TGTGCCAGCAGCTTGGAGCGTCTAGCGGTTATCTACGAGCAGTACTTC. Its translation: CASSLERLAVIYEQYF.